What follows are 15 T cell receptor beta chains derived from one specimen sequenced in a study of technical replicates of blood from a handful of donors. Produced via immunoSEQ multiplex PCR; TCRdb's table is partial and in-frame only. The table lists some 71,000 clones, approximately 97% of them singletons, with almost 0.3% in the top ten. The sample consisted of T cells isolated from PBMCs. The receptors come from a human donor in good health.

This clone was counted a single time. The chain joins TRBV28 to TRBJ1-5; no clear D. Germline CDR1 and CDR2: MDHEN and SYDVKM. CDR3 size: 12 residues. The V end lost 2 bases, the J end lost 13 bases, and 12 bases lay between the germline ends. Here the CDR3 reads CASSLELGGQHF. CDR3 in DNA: TGTGCCAGCAGTTTAGAGTTAGGAGGACAGCATTTT.

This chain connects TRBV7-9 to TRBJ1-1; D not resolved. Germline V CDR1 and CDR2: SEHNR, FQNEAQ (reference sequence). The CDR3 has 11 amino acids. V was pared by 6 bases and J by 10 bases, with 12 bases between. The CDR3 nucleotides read TGTGCCAGCAGGAGTCTAGAGGGAGCTTTCTTT. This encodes CASRSLEGAFF.

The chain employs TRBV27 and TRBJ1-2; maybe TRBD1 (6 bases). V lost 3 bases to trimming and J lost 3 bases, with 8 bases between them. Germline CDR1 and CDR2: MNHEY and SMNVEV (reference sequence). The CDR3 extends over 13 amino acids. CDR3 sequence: CASSFGQYYGYTF. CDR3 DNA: TGTGCCAGCAGTTTCGGACAGTACTATGGCTACACCTTC.

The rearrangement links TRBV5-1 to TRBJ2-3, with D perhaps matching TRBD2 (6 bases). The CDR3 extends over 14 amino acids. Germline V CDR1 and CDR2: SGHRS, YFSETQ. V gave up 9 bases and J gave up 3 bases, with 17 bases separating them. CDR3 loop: CATGGSGVTDTQYF. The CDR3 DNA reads TGCGCCACTGGAGGCTCGGGGGTAACAGATACGCAGTATTTT.

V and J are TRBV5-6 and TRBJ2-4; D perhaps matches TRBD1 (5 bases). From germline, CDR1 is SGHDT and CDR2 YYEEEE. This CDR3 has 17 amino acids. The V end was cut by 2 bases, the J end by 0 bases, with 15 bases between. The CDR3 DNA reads TGTGCCAGCAGCTTCAGGGCCTCCAGTTTAGCCAAAAACATTCAGTACTTC. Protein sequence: CASSFRASSLAKNIQYF.

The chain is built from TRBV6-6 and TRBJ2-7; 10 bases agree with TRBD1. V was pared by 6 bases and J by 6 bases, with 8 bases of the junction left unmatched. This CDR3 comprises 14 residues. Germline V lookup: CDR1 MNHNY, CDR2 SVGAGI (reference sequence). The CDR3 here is CASSSRDRGVEQYF. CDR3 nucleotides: TGTGCCAGCAGCAGCCGGGACAGGGGAGTCGAGCAGTACTTC.

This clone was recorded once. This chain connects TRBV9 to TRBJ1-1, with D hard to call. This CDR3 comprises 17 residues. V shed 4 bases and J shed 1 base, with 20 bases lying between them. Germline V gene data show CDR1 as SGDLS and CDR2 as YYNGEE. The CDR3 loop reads CASSLGGTPLQNTEAFF. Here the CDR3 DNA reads TGTGCCAGCAGCCTAGGCGGAACTCCACTTCAGAACACTGAAGCTTTCTTT.

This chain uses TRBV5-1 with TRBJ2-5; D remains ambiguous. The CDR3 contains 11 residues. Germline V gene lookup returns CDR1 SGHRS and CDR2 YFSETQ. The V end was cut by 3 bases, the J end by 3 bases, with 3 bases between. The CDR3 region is CASSSKETQYF. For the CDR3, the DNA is TGCGCCAGCAGCTCCAAAGAGACCCAGTACTTC. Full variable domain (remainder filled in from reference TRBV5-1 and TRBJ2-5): KAGVTQTPRYLIKTRGQQVTLSCSPISGHRSVSWYQQTPGQGLQFLFEYFSETQRNKGNFPGRFSGRQFSNSRSEMNVSTLELGDSALYLCASSSKETQYFGPGTRLLVL.

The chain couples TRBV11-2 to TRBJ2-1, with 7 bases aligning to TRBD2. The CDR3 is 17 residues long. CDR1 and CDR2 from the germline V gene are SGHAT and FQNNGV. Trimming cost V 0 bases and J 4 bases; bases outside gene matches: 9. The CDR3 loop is CASSLDQFREGYNEQFF. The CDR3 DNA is TGTGCCAGCAGCTTAGATCAGTTTAGGGAGGGATACAATGAGCAGTTCTTC. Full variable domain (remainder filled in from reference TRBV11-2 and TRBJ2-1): EAGVAQSPRYKIIEKRQSVAFWCNPISGHATLYWYQQILGQGPKLLIQFQNNGVVDDSQLPKDRFSAERLKGVDSTLKIQPAKLEDSAVYLCASSLDQFREGYNEQFFGPGTRLTVL.

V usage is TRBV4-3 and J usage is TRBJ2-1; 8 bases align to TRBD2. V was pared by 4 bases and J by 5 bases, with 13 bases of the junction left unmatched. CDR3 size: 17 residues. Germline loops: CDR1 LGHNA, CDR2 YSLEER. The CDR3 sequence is CASSPTRGSGNDNEQFF. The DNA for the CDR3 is TGCGCCAGCAGCCCGACCCGGGGTAGCGGGAATGACAATGAGCAGTTCTTC.

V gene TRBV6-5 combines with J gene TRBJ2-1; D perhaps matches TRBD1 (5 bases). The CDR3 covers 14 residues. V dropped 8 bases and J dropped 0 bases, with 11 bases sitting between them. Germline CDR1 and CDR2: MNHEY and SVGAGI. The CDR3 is CASLPDSSYNEQFF. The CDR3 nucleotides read TGTGCCAGCCTCCCCGACAGCTCCTACAATGAGCAGTTCTTC.

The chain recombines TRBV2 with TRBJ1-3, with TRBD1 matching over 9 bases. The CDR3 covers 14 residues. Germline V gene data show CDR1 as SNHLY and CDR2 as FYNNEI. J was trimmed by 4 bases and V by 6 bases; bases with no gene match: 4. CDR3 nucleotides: TGTGCCAGCAGCCGGACAGGGGAAGGAAACACCATATATTTT. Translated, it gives CASSRTGEGNTIYF.

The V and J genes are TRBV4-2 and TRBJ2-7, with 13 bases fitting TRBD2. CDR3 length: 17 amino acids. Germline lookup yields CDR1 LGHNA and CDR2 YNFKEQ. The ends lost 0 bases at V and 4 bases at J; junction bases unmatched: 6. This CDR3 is CASSQDQGLAGRYEQYF. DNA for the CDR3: TGTGCCAGCAGCCAAGATCAGGGACTAGCGGGAAGGTACGAGCAGTACTTC.

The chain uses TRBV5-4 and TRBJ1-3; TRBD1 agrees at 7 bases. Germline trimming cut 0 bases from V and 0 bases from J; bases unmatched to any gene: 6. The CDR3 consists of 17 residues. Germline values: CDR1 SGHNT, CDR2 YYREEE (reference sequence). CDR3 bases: TGTGCCAGCAGCTTGGGAGGGACAGTGAACTCTGGAAACACCATATATTTT. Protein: CASSLGGTVNSGNTIYF.

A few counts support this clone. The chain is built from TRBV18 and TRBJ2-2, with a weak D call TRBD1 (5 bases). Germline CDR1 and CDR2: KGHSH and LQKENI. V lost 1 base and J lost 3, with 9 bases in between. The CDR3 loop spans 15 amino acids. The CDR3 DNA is TGTGCCAGCTCACCACAAAGGGGTGACACCGGGGAGCTGTTTTTT. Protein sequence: CASSPQRGDTGELFF.